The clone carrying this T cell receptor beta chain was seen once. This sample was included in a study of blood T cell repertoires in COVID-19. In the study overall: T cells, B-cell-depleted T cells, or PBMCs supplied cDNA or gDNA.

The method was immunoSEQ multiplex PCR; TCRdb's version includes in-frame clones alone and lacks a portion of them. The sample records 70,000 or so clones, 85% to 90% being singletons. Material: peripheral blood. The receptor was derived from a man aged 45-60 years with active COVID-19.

CDR3 sequence reads: CASSRQVSPPDQPQHF. CDR3 nucleotides: TGTGCCAGCAGCCGACAGGTTAGTCCCCCTGATCAGCCCCAGCATTTT. This chain uses TRBV5-5 with TRBJ1-5, with TRBD1 as a possible D gene (6 bases). CDR3 length: 16 residues. V lost 4 bases, J lost 5 bases, and 19 bases lay in between. CDR1 is SGHKS and CDR2 is YYEKEE in the germline V gene (reference sequence).